The 23 T cell receptor beta chains listed next were all sequenced from one sample in a study of T cells after somatic rescue of genetic block. Using immunoSEQ multiplex PCR, the repertoire was profiled, and TCRdb retains in-frame clones only, with some absent. The sample has approximately 65,000 clones; less than 95% are singletons. The specimen sequenced was peripheral blood mononuclear cells (PBMCs). The receptors stem from a man aged 35 to 55.

CDR3 coding DNA: TGTGCCAGCAGTGCTAGGGACAGGGGACCGAATTCACCCCTCCACTTT. It codes for CASSARDRGPNSPLHF. The V call is TRBV2, the J call TRBJ1-6; TRBD1 aligns across 10 bases. Germline V gene sequence: CDR1 SNHLY, CDR2 FYNNEI. This CDR3 is built from 16 residues. With 4 bases clipped from V and 7 bases from J, the junction kept 7 bases outside the gene matches.

The chain couples TRBV5-1 to TRBJ2-5; 7 bases map to TRBD1. Germline V CDR1 and CDR2: SGHRS, YFSETQ. The CDR3 is made up of 13 amino acids. The V and J ends lost 6 bases and 1 base, in that order; junction bases with no gene match: 3. The CDR3 coding sequence is TGCGCCAGCACCAGGGACAGCCAAGAGACCCAGTACTTC. It codes for CASTRDSQETQYF.

This sequence joins TRBV6-1 and TRBJ2-1, with a weak D call TRBD1 (6 bases). V gave up 2 bases and J gave up 8 bases, with 16 bases separating them. Germline V gene data show CDR1 as MNHNS and CDR2 as SASEGT. This CDR3 comprises 15 residues. The CDR3 region has the DNA TGTGCCAGCAGTGAAAGGAGTAGGGGGTGGGATGAGCAGTTCTTC. Residues: CASSERSRGWDEQFF.

The chain combines TRBV9 with TRBJ2-7; 9 bases align to TRBD1. Germline assignment: CDR1 SGDLS and CDR2 YYNGEE. This CDR3 spans 15 amino acids. Trimming cost V 2 bases and J 0 bases; bases outside gene matches: 3. For the CDR3, the DNA is TGTGCCAGCAGCGTGACAGGGGGGGACTCCTACGAGCAGTACTTC. As protein: CASSVTGGDSYEQYF.

The chain couples TRBV7-3 to TRBJ2-1, with D maybe TRBD2 (5 bases). V was clipped by 2 bases and J by 9 bases, with 14 bases between them. The CDR3 length is 14 residues. Germline V CDR1 and CDR2: SGHTA, FQGTGA. The CDR3 protein is CASSLGTGSVEQFF. The DNA of the CDR3 is TGTGCCAGCAGCTTAGGCACGGGATCCGTTGAGCAGTTCTTC.

This chain connects TRBV10-3 to TRBJ2-7; D is possibly TRBD1 (5 bases). Germline V gives CDR1 ENHRY, CDR2 SYGVKD. The V end lost 7 bases, the J end lost 3 bases, and 10 bases lay between the germline ends. This CDR3 spans 12 amino acids. CDR3 DNA sequence: TGTGCCATCACACAAGACAGCTACGAGCAGTACTTC. It specifies CAITQDSYEQYF.

The genes are TRBV5-5 and TRBJ2-2; no clear D. The CDR3 is 15 amino acids. V lost 3 bases and J 1 base, leaving 10 bases between the germline ends. Germline CDR1 is SGHKS and CDR2 is YYEKEE (reference sequence). The CDR3 region has the DNA TGTGCCAGCAGCTGGTGGGCAGGGAACACCGGGGAGCTGTTTTTT. It codes for CASSWWAGNTGELFF.

The chain is built from TRBV15 and TRBJ1-2; no reliable D call. V lost 0 bases and J 7 bases, leaving 21 bases between the germline ends. The CDR3 is made up of 17 amino acids. Looked up from germline, CDR1 is LNHNV and CDR2 is YYDKDF (reference sequence). This CDR3 is CATSREADPSIDAGYTF. The CDR3 region has the DNA TGTGCCACCAGCAGAGAGGCAGACCCGAGTATTGACGCTGGCTACACCTTC. Looking up the rest from reference TRBV15 and TRBJ1-2 gives the full variable domain: DAMVIQNPRYQVTQFGKPVTLSCSQTLNHNVMYWYQQKSSQAPKLLFHYYDKDFNNEADTPDNFQSRRPNTSFCFLDIRSPGLGDTAMYLCATSREADPSIDAGYTFGSGTRLTVV.

CDR3 sequence reads: CASSKAGNDGVFIPEAFF. The DNA for the CDR3 is TGTGCCAGCAGCAAAGCAGGAAATGACGGTGTTTTTATCCCTGAAGCTTTCTTT. The chain employs TRBV21-1 and TRBJ1-1. TRBV21-1 is a listed pseudogene. The CDR3 is 18 amino acids.

Concerning this clone itself: The identical CDR3 is also encoded by other nucleotide sequences in the sample. The chain couples TRBV9 to TRBJ2-3; no clear D. The CDR3 sequence is 14 residues long. Germline V lookup: CDR1 SGDLS, CDR2 YYNGEE. Between the trimmed V and J ends, which lost 0 bases and 0 bases, there was a span of 5 bases. In DNA, the CDR3 is TGTGCCAGCAGCGTAGCACCTAGCACAGATACGCAGTATTTT. The encoded protein is CASSVAPSTDTQYF.

The genes are TRBV5-1 and TRBJ1-2; possible D gene TRBD1, 6 bases. V lost 5 bases to trimming and J lost 6 bases, with 20 bases between them. This CDR3 has 15 amino acids. Germline V gives CDR1 SGHRS, CDR2 YFSETQ. CDR3 bases: TGCGCCAGCAGTTCCTCCGGGGGCAACTCTCATGGCTACACCTTC. This translates into CASSSSGGNSHGYTF.

The chain uses TRBV7-2 and TRBJ2-7, with D unresolved. The V gene lost 0 bases and the J gene lost 2 bases, with 11 bases spanning the gap. This CDR3 comprises 15 residues. The germline gives CDR1 SGHTA, CDR2 FQGNSA. CDR3 region: CASSLAPDRAYEQYF. In nucleotides, the CDR3 is TGTGCCAGCAGCTTAGCCCCTGACCGTGCCTACGAGCAGTACTTC.

The chain's CDR3 is CASSLGNSGANVLTF. In nucleotides, the CDR3 is TGCGCCAGCAGCTTAGGTAACTCTGGGGCCAACGTCCTGACTTTC. The V call is TRBV5-1, the J call TRBJ2-6; D unresolved. Trimming left V 2 bases short and J 0 bases short, with 6 bases between. CDR1 SGHRS and CDR2 YFSETQ come from the germline V gene. This CDR3 contains 15 residues.

This CDR3 is CAWSPGGGGSRPQHF. As DNA, the CDR3 is TGTGCCTGGAGCCCGGGGGGAGGGGGCTCCCGGCCCCAGCATTTT. V usage is TRBV30 and J usage is TRBJ1-5; TRBD1 aligns across 7 bases. This CDR3 is built from 15 residues. The V gene end was trimmed by 3 bases and the J gene end by 9 bases; junction bases not matched to a gene: 14. Germline V gene data show CDR1 as GTSNPN and CDR2 as SVGIG (reference sequence).

This chain uses TRBV2 with TRBJ2-5, with a tentative D call TRBD1 (5 bases). V was cut by 7 bases and J by 2 bases, with 17 bases left in between. The CDR3 has 15 amino acids. Per the germline V gene, CDR1 is SNHLY and CDR2 is FYNNEI. Written as DNA, the CDR3 is TGTGCCAGCACCAGAGAGCAGGGCTTACAAGAGACCCAGTACTTC. It yields the protein CASTREQGLQETQYF.

The chain employs TRBV4-3 and TRBJ2-1; 8 bases are a match to TRBD1. The length of the CDR3 is 17 residues. Germline trimming cut 4 bases from V and 2 bases from J; bases unmatched to any gene: 10. Per the germline V gene, CDR1 is LGHNA and CDR2 is YSLEER. The CDR3: CASSPDREGQAYNEQFF. The CDR3 coding sequence is TGCGCCAGCAGCCCCGATCGAGAGGGACAGGCCTACAATGAGCAGTTCTTC.

The J gene is TRBJ2-7, the V gene TRBV5-4; TRBD1 or TRBD2 may be the D gene (5 bases each). The CDR3 runs to 14 residues. The germline CDR1 and CDR2 sequences are SGHNT and YYREEE (reference sequence). V shed 0 bases and J shed 3 bases, with 10 bases lying between them. CDR3 in amino acids: CASSLGDSGYEQYF. DNA of the CDR3: TGTGCCAGCAGCTTGGGTGACAGCGGCTACGAGCAGTACTTC.

The chain joins TRBV5-4 to TRBJ1-2; D is unresolved. This CDR3 is 12 amino acids long. Trimming stripped 5 bases from V and 2 bases from J, with 7 bases between. Germline V CDR1 and CDR2: SGHNT, YYREEE (reference sequence). In nucleotides, the CDR3 is TGTGCCAGCAGGCCTGACAACTATGGCTACACCTTC. Residues: CASRPDNYGYTF.

The rearrangement joins TRBV6-1 to TRBJ2-5, with D maybe TRBD1 (5 bases). Between the trimmed V and J ends, which lost 6 bases and 4 bases, there was a span of 12 bases. Germline CDR1 reads MNHNS; CDR2 reads SASEGT. The length of the CDR3 is 13 residues. This CDR3 is CASRTEPGETQYF. The CDR3 nucleotides read TGTGCCAGCAGGACAGAGCCAGGAGAGACCCAGTACTTC.

In this sample, this clone turned up once. The CDR3 region is CASSLSPGFAEQFF. The CDR3 DNA is TGTGCCAGCAGTTTATCCCCGGGATTCGCTGAGCAGTTCTTC. The chain carries TRBV28 and TRBJ2-1, with D tentatively TRBD2 (5 bases). The CDR3 contains 14 residues. V was shortened by 1 base and J by 9 bases, with 13 bases between the two germline ends. Germline CDR1 and CDR2: MDHEN and SYDVKM.

This chain connects TRBV9 to TRBJ2-7; the match to TRBD2 covers 8 bases. The CDR3 spans 15 residues. The germline V gene has CDR1 SGDLS and CDR2 YYNGEE. V lost 3 bases and J lost 6; bases outside the gene matches: 11. CDR3 in DNA: TGTGCCAGCAGCGCGGGAGGGACACCTAAGGGCGAGCAGTACTTC. Translation gives CASSAGGTPKGEQYF.

This chain uses TRBV28 with TRBJ2-3; D gene ambiguous. The CDR3 length is 11 residues. Trimming shortened V by 5 bases and J by 9 bases, and 9 bases separated the two germline ends. The germline CDR1 and CDR2 sequences are MDHEN and SYDVKM. The CDR3 nucleotides are TGTGCCAGCAGTGACACTGACACGCAGTATTTT. The encoded protein is CASSDTDTQYF.

The gene calls are TRBV28 and TRBJ2-7; tentative D call: TRBD2 (6 bases). Trimming cost V 8 bases and J 5 bases, with 16 bases left between them. Germline values: CDR1 MDHEN, CDR2 SYDVKM. CDR3 length: 13 amino acids. This CDR3 is CASRMGGIHEQYF. The CDR3 DNA reads as TGTGCCAGCCGTATGGGGGGAATCCACGAGCAGTACTTC.